A single sample gave rise to the 22 T cell receptor beta chains below, sequenced in a study of blood T cells in healthy people across ages. Then a second PCR, running roughly 7 to 12 cycles, was carried out with a sample-barcoded 5' primer and a J-beta primer mix. Via MiXCR, TCRdb re-called the 5' RACE reads, giving one row per CDR3 protein. Among some 900,000 distinct CDR3 sequences listed, roughly 52% were seen once. The sequenced sample consisted of blood. These receptors were obtained from a young man in good health.

This clonotype occurred many times. J is TRBJ1-2 and V is TRBV9; 8 bases are shared with TRBD1. In germline, CDR1 is SGDLS, CDR2 YYNGEE. The J segment lost 2 bases and the V segment lost 1 base, leaving 1 base of the junction unmatched. The CDR3 runs 14 residues. CDR3 DNA: TGTGCCAGCAGCGTAACAGGGGGGAACTATGGCTACACCTTC. This gives the protein CASSVTGGNYGYTF. Combining the CDR3 with reference TRBV9 and TRBJ1-2 gives the whole variable domain DSGVTQTPKHLITATGQRVTLRCSPRSGDLSVYWYQQSLDQGLQFLIQYYNGEERAKGNILERFSAQQFPDLHSELNLSSLELGDSALYFCASSVTGGNYGYTFGSGTRLTVV.

The chain joins TRBV15 to TRBJ2-1; D not resolved. V lost 0 bases and J 7 bases, leaving 13 bases between the germline ends. CDR3 length: 15 residues. In germline, CDR1 is LNHNV, CDR2 YYDKDF (reference sequence). The CDR3 DNA sequence: TGTGCCACCAGCAGAGATTCGAGGAATAGGAATGAGCAGTTCTTC. Translation gives CATSRDSRNRNEQFF.

The rearrangement links TRBV12-3 or TRBV12-4 to TRBJ2-4; D possibly corresponds to TRBD2 (6 bases). CDR3 length: 17 residues. V lost 7 bases, J lost 0 bases, and 19 bases lay in between. This CDR3 is CASTLGGLHLAKNIQYF. In nucleotides, the CDR3 is TGTGCCAGCACCCTCGGGGGACTCCATCTAGCCAAAAACATTCAGTACTTC.

This CDR3 is CASRRMEGGNTQYF. Here the CDR3 DNA reads TGCGCCAGCAGGAGGATGGAGGGTGGAAATACGCAGTATTTT. The rearrangement joins TRBV5-1 to TRBJ2-3; possible D gene TRBD2, 6 bases. Germline loops: CDR1 SGHRS, CDR2 YFSETQ. The CDR3 totals 14 residues. Trimming cost V 5 bases and J 7 bases, with 17 bases left between them.

This clonotype turned up a few times. A read error may explain this, as a much larger clone is one base away. This chain joins TRBV5-1 and TRBJ2-7; D is unresolved. Trimming removed 4 bases from V and 3 bases from J, with 11 bases in between. Germline V lookup: CDR1 SGHRS, CDR2 YFSETQ. The length of the CDR3 is 13 residues. CDR3 coding DNA: TGCGCCAGCAGCGTCTTGGGTGGCTACGAGCAGTACTTC. This gives the protein CASSVLGGYEQYF.

The CDR3 sequence: CASSIGGGREGYTF. The CDR3 nucleotides read TGTGCCAGCAGCATTGGGGGCGGCCGTGAGGGCTACACCTTC. The rearrangement joins TRBV7-9 to TRBJ1-2, with D perhaps matching TRBD1 (6 bases). The CDR3 has 14 amino acids. V lost 5 bases to trimming and J lost 8 bases, with 18 bases between them. Germline-derived CDR1 and CDR2 are SEHNR and FQNEAQ (reference sequence).

The rearrangement links TRBV7-2 to TRBJ1-1; D not certain. V lost 1 base and J lost 5, with 14 bases in between. Germline lookup yields CDR1 SGHTA and CDR2 FQGNSA. CDR3 length: 15 residues. The CDR3 sequence is CASSLVGNIGTEAFF. CDR3 DNA: TGTGCCAGCAGCTTAGTGGGGAACATCGGAACTGAAGCTTTCTTT.

The rearrangement joins TRBV10-3 to TRBJ1-5; TRBD1 might be the D (6 bases). The CDR3 covers 14 residues. V dropped 6 bases and J dropped 4 bases, with 13 bases sitting between them. Germline assignment: CDR1 ENHRY and CDR2 SYGVKD. The CDR3 DNA follows: TGTGCCATCAGGGACAGTGGCGCAAATCAGCCCCAGCATTTT. Its translation: CAIRDSGANQPQHF.

The gene calls are TRBV7-2 and TRBJ1-2; tentatively, D is TRBD1 (5 bases). The CDR3 is 14 amino acids. The V and J ends lost 3 bases and 4 bases respectively, with 12 bases between them. The germline gives CDR1 SGHTA, CDR2 FQGNSA. CDR3 residues: CASSFGSQGYGYTF. The CDR3 DNA reads TGTGCCAGCAGCTTCGGGAGTCAGGGCTATGGCTACACCTTC.

The chain uses TRBV4-3 and TRBJ2-7, with TRBD2 as a possible D gene (5 bases). Looked up from germline, CDR1 is LGHNA and CDR2 is YSLEER. V lost 0 bases, J lost 0 bases, and 9 bases lay in between. This CDR3 has 15 residues. As DNA, the CDR3 is TGCGCCAGCAGCCAAGAAGCGGATCCCTCCTACGAGCAGTACTTC. It specifies CASSQEADPSYEQYF.

The V gene is TRBV3-1, the J gene TRBJ1-1; D might be TRBD1 (6 bases). The CDR3 consists of 15 residues. Germline V gene lookup returns CDR1 LGHDT and CDR2 YNNKEL (reference sequence). V was shortened by 3 bases and J by 6 bases, with 17 bases between the two germline ends. In DNA, the CDR3 is TGTGCCAGCAGCCAGCCCACAGGGAGAGGCGCTGAAGCTTTCTTT. It encodes CASSQPTGRGAEAFF.

The chain employs TRBV27 and TRBJ2-4, with D tentatively TRBD1 (5 bases). Germline lookup yields CDR1 MNHEY and CDR2 SMNVEV (reference sequence). The CDR3 totals 14 residues. Trimming removed 3 bases at V and 7 bases at J, with 13 bases between. The CDR3 loop is CASSFSRDRNIQYF. The CDR3 DNA reads TGTGCCAGCAGTTTTTCCAGGGATCGGAACATTCAGTACTTC.

The chain recombines TRBV6-2 or TRBV6-3 with TRBJ2-4; D possibly corresponds to TRBD1 (6 bases). CDR1 and CDR2 (germline): MNHEY, SVGEGT. Trimming pared 6 bases from V and 6 bases from J, leaving 15 bases between. The CDR3 totals 14 residues. CDR3 sequence reads: CASSSLDRRNIQYF. CDR3 DNA: TGTGCCAGCAGCTCTCTGGACAGAAGAAACATTCAGTACTTC.

The chain has TRBV6-1 and TRBJ1-5; no reliable D call. The V and J ends lost 6 bases and 7 bases respectively, with 10 bases between them. Germline loops: CDR1 MNHNS, CDR2 SASEGT. The CDR3 extends over 12 amino acids. The CDR3, as DNA: TGTGCCAGCAGGAACGGAGGGCAGCCCCAGCATTTT. Its protein is CASRNGGQPQHF.

For this clonotype: Germline and junction disagree at one end, which may indicate a read error. The gene calls are TRBV9 and TRBJ2-5; D ambiguous. Germline CDR1 is SGDLS and CDR2 is YYNGEE. The CDR3 runs 13 residues. For the CDR3, the DNA is TGTGCCAGCAGCGTAGGTGCAGGAGAGGCCCAGTACTTC. Translating gives CASSVGAGEAQYF.

This chain uses TRBV5-1 with TRBJ2-7, with D unresolved. Looked up from germline, CDR1 is SGHRS and CDR2 is YFSETQ. The CDR3 spans 15 residues. Trimming removed 5 bases at V and 2 bases at J, with 17 bases between. The CDR3 spells CASSDTPIFPYEQYF. The CDR3 coding sequence is TGCGCCAGCAGTGACACCCCAATCTTTCCCTACGAGCAGTACTTC. The full variable domain, in which reference TRBV5-1 and TRBJ2-7 provide the parts outside the CDR3, is KAGVTQTPRYLIKTRGQQVTLSCSPISGHRSVSWYQQTPGQGLQFLFEYFSETQRNKGNFPGRFSGRQFSNSRSEMNVSTLELGDSALYLCASSDTPIFPYEQYFGPGTRLTVT.

There are a few counts of this clonotype. The chain uses TRBV29-1 and TRBJ1-5, with 10 bases matching TRBD1. Trimming cost V 8 bases and J 4 bases; bases outside gene matches: 8. Germline V gene lookup returns CDR1 SQVTM and CDR2 ANQGSEA. The CDR3 spans 14 residues. The CDR3 coding sequence is TGCAGCCCGACCGACAGGGGGCATAATCAGCCCCAGCATTTT. This codes for CSPTDRGHNQPQHF.

The V call is TRBV9, the J call TRBJ2-4; 8 bases align to TRBD2. V trimming: 4 bases; J trimming: 7 bases; junction bases outside the gene matches: 13. Per germline, CDR1 SGDLS and CDR2 YYNGEE. The CDR3 runs 16 residues. The CDR3 DNA reads TGTGCCAGCAGCTCCCAAGCCGGGGGGGCTTGGAACATTCAGTACTTC. Its translation: CASSSQAGGAWNIQYF. Full variable domain (remainder filled in from reference TRBV9 and TRBJ2-4): DSGVTQTPKHLITATGQRVTLRCSPRSGDLSVYWYQQSLDQGLQFLIQYYNGEERAKGNILERFSAQQFPDLHSELNLSSLELGDSALYFCASSSQAGGAWNIQYFGAGTRLSVL.

The chain uses TRBV6-2 or TRBV6-3 and TRBJ2-5; 9 positions agree with TRBD1. The CDR3 is made up of 16 amino acids. The germline CDR1 and CDR2 sequences are MNHEY and SVGEGT. Trimming removed 7 bases from V and 4 bases from J; junction bases left unmatched: 13. The CDR3 DNA reads as TGTGCCAGCAACCCCTCCGGGACAGGGCAAAGAGAGACCCAGTACTTC. Translation: CASNPSGTGQRETQYF.

Turning to this clonotype: At one end, the junction sequence differs from germline, possibly due to a read error. The genes are TRBV6-2 or TRBV6-3 and TRBJ2-7, with D uncertain. Looked up from germline, CDR1 is MNHEY and CDR2 is SVGEGT. This CDR3 spans 12 amino acids. CDR3 bases: TGTGCCAGCAGTTACTTTGCCTACGGGCAGTACTTC. This sequence encodes CASSYFAYGQYF.

This clonotype showed up just a few times. V and J are TRBV21-1 and TRBJ2-7; the table assigns TRBD1, which was not confirmed against the DNA. TRBV21-1 is a recognized pseudogene. The CDR3 spans 18 residues. DNA for the CDR3: TGTGCCAGCAGCAAAGGAGGACTACTCCGGGACCACTCCTACGAGCAGTACTTC. The encoded protein is CASSKGGLLRDHSYEQYF.

The CDR3 protein is CASSEPGYEQFF. The CDR3, as DNA: TGTGCCAGCAGTGAGCCCGGTTATGAGCAGTTCTTC. The chain is built from TRBV6-1 and TRBJ2-1; D remains ambiguous. The CDR3 runs to 12 residues. V was shortened by 3 bases and J by 8 bases, with 8 bases between the two germline ends. CDR1 and CDR2 (germline): MNHNS, SASEGT.